This T cell receptor beta chain was identified in a study of shared clonotypes between healthy human individuals. Study findings and constraints: Represented genetic and exposure-history diversity was restricted by having few donors.

The CDR3 has 15 amino acids. Germline values: CDR1 SGHVS, CDR2 FQNEAQ. Trimming stripped 5 bases from V and 0 bases from J, with 13 bases between. About this clone itself: What it binds is not known.

Investigators spread the genomic DNA of each subset evenly over several immunoSEQ plates. The sorted-subset replicate PCRs were given approximately 190 ng DNA, which is tens of thousands of T cell genomes. Repertoires were generated with immunoSEQ multiplex PCR, while TCRdb's copy carries only in-frame clones and drops some. This sample has about 600,000 clones, with approximately 97% found just once. The receptor was isolated from a woman under 40 in good health. The specimen was naive CD4+ T cells sorted from blood. Specified subset: CD45RA+ positively selected. The rearrangement links TRBV7-8 to TRBJ1-1; D ambiguous. CDR3 protein: CASSQARTLNTEAFF. The CDR3 DNA is TGTGCCAGCAGCCAGGCGCGGACCTTGAACACTGAAGCTTTCTTT.